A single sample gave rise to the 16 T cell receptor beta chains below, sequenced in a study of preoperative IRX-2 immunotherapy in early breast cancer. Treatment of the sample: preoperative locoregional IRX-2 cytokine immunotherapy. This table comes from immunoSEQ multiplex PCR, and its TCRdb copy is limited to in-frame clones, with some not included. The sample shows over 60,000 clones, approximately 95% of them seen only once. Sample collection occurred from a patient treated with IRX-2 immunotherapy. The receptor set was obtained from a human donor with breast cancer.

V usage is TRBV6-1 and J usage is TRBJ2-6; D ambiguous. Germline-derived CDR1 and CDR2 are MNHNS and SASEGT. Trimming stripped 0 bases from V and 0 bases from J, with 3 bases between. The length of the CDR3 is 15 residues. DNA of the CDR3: TGTGCCAGCAGTGAAGCAGGCTCTGGGGCCAACGTCCTGACTTTC. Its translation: CASSEAGSGANVLTF.

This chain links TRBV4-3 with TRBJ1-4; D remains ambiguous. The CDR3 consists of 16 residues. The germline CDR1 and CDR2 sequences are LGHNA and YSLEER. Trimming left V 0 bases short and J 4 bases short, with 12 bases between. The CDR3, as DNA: TGCGCCAGCAGCCAAGATCTTAGGGCAAGTAATGAAAAACTGTTTTTT. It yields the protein CASSQDLRASNEKLFF.

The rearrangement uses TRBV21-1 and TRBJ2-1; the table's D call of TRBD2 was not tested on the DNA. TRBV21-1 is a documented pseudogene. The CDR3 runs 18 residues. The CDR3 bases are TGTGCCAGCAGCAACGACGAGCTAGCGGGAGTGGGTTACAATGAGCAGTTCTTC. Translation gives CASSNDELAGVGYNEQFF.

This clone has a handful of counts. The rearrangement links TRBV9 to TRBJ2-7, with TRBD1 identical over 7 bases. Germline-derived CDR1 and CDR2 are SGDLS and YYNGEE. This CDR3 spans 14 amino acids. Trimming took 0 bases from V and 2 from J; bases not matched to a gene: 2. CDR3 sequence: CASSVADRAYEQYF. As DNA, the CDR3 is TGTGCCAGCAGCGTAGCTGACAGGGCCTACGAGCAGTACTTC.

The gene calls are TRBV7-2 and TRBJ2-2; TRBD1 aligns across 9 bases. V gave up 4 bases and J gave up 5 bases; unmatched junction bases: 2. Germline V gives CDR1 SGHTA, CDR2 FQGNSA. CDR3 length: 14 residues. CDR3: CASSWDRETGELFF. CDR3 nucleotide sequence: TGTGCCAGCAGCTGGGACAGGGAAACCGGGGAGCTGTTTTTT.

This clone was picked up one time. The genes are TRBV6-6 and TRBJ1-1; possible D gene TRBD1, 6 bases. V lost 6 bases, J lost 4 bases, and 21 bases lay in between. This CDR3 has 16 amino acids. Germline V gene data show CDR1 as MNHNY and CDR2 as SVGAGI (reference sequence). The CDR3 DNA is TGTGCCAGCAGCTATAGGCGGGGCTCGGGGGCCACTGAAGCTTTCTTT. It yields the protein CASSYRRGSGATEAFF.

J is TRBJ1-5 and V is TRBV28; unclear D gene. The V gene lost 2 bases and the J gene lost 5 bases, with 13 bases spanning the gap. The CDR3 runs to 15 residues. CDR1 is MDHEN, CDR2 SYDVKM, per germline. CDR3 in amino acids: CASSLVTINDQPQHF. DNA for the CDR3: TGTGCCAGCAGTTTAGTCACTATTAACGATCAGCCCCAGCATTTT.

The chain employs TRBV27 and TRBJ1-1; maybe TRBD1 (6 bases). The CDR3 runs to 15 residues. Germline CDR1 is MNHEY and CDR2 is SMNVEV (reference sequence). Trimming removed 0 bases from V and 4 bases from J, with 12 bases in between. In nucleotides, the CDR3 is TGTGCCAGCAGTTTATCGTGGGGGCACGGCACTGAAGCTTTCTTT. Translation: CASSLSWGHGTEAFF.

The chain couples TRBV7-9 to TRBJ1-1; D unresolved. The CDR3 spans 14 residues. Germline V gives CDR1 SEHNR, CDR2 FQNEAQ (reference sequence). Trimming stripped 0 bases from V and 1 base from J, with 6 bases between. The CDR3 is CASSLAGRNTEAFF. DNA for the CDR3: TGTGCCAGCAGCTTAGCAGGACGGAACACTGAAGCTTTCTTT.

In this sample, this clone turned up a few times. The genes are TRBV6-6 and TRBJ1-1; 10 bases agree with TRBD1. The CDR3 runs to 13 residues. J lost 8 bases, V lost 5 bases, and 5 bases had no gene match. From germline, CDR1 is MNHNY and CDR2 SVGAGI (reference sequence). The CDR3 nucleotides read TGTGCCAGCAGTGGGGGACAGGGGAACGAAGCTTTCTTT. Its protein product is CASSGGQGNEAFF.

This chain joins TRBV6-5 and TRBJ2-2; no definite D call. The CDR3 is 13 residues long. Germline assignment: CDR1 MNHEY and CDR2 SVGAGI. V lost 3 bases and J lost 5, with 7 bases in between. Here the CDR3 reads CASSYRSTGELFF. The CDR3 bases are TGTGCCAGCAGTTATAGGAGTACCGGGGAGCTGTTTTTT.

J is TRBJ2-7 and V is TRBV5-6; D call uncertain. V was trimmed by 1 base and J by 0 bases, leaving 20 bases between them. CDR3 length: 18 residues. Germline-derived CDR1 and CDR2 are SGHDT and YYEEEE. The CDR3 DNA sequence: TGTGCCAGCAGCTTGAACGCTTTGTATGAGGTTAGCTCCTACGAGCAGTACTTC. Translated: CASSLNALYEVSSYEQYF.

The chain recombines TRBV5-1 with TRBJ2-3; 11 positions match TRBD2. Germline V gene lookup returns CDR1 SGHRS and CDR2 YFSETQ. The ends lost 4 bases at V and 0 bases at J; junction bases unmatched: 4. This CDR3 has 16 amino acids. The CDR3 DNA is TGCGCCAGCAGCCCAAGACTAGCGGGAAGCACAGATACGCAGTATTTT. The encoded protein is CASSPRLAGSTDTQYF.

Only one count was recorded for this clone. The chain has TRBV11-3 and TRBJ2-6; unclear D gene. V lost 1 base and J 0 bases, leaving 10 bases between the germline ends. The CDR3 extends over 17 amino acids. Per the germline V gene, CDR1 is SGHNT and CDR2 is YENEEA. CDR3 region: CASSLGGFNSGANVLTF. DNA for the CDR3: TGTGCCAGCAGCTTAGGAGGATTCAACTCTGGGGCCAACGTCCTGACTTTC.

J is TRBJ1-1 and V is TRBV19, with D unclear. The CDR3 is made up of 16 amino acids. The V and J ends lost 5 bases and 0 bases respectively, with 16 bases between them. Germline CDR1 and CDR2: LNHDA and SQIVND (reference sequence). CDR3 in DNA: TGTGCCAGTAGTTCTCCCTTTCTACGGATGAACACTGAAGCTTTCTTT. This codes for CASSSPFLRMNTEAFF.

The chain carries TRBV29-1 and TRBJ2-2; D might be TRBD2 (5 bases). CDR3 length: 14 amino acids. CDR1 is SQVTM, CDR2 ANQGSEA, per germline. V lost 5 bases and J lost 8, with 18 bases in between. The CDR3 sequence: CSVKDGRASGELFF. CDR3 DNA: TGCAGCGTTAAGGACGGGCGGGCCTCGGGGGAGCTGTTTTTT.